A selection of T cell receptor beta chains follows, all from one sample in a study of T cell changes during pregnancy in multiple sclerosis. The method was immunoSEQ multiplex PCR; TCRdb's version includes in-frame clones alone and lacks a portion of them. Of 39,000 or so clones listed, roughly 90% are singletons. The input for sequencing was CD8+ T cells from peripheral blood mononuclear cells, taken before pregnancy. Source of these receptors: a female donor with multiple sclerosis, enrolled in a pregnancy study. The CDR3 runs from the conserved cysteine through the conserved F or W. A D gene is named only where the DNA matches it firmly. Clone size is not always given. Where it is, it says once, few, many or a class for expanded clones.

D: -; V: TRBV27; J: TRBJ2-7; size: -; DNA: TGTGCCAGCAGTGCGACTAGTTCCTACGAGCAGTACTTC; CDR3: CASSATSSYEQYF
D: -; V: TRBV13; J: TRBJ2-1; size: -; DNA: TGTGCCAGCACCTTAGGGGGGGGTGGAAATGAGCAGTTCTTC; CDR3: CASTLGGGGNEQFF
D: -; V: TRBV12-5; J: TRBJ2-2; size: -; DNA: TGTGCTAGTGGTTACTCGGGGGCCGGGGAGCTGTTTTTT; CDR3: CASGYSGAGELFF
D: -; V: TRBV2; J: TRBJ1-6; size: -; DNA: TGTGCCAGCAGGACTATTTCACCCCTCCACTTT; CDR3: CASRTISPLHF
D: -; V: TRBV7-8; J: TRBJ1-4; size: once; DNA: TGTGCCAGCAGCTTAGCGTACAGTTCTAATGAAAAACTGTTTTTT; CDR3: CASSLAYSSNEKLFF
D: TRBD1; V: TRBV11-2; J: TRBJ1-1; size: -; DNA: TGTGCCAGCAGCTCTAGTCCCGGGACAGGGTTGGTGGAAGCTTTCTTT; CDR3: CASSSSPGTGLVEAFF
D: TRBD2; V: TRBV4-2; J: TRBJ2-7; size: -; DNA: TGTGCCAGCAGCCCGAGGACTAGCGGGAGCTACGAGCAGTACTTC; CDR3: CASSPRTSGSYEQYF
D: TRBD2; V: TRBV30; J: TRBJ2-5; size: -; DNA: TGTGCCTGGAGCCCGACTAGCGGGAGGGGAGAGACCCAGTACTTC; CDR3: CAWSPTSGRGETQYF
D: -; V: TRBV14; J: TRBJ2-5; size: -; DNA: TGTGCCAGCAGCCAAGATGAAGCGCATTGGGAGACCCAGTACTTC; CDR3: CASSQDEAHWETQYF
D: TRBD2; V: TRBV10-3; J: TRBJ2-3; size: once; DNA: TGTGCCATCAGTCGACTAGCGGTGGGGCCAGATACGCAGTATTTT; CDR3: CAISRLAVGPDTQYF
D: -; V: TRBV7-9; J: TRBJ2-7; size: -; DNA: TGTGCCAGCAGCCTACCGACAGACTACGAGCAGTACTTC; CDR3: CASSLPTDYEQYF
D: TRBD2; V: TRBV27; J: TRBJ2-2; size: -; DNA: TGTGCCAGCAGTTTTGGCGGGAGAACCGGGGAGCTGTTTTTT; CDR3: CASSFGGRTGELFF
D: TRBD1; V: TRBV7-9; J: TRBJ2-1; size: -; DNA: TGTGCCAGCAGCCAATCCGGGACAGGGGGGAACAATGAGCAGTTCTTC; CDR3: CASSQSGTGGNNEQFF
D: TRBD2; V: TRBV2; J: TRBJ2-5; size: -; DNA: TGTGCCAGCAGTGAAGGCCCAGTTAAGATGGGACTAGCGGGGGGGGGAGAGACCCAGTACTTC; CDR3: CASSEGPVKMGLAGGGETQYF
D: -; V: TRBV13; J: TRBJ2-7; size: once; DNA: TGTGCCAGCGGGAGCTCCTACGAGCAGTACTTC; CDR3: CASGSSYEQYF
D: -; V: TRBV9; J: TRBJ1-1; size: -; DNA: TGTGCCAGCAGCCACGAGGGAGGCACTGAAGCTTTCTTT; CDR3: CASSHEGGTEAFF
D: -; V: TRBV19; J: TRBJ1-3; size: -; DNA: TGTGCCAGTAGAGACTCGGACTCTGGAAACACCATATATTTT; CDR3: CASRDSDSGNTIYF
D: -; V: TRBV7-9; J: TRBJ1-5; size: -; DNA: TGTGCCAGCAGCTTTTCAGGGCGCAATCAGCCCCAGCATTTT; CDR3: CASSFSGRNQPQHF
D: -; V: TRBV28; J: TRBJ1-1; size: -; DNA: TGTGCCAGCAGCCTAAGAGGGAACACTGAAGCTTTCTTT; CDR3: CASSLRGNTEAFF
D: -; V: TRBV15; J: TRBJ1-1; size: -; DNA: TGTGCCACCAGCAGAGATTCCTCCTTTTCAGCGGGGACTGAAGCTTTCTTT; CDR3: CATSRDSSFSAGTEAFF
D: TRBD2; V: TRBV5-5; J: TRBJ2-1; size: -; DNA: TGTGCCAGCAGCTTGGCCGGAGGGACTAGCGGGAGGGTGGAGTTCTTC; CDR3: CASSLAGGTSGRVEFF
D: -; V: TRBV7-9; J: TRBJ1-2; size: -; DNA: TGTGCCAGCAGCTCCCTGATTCCCGCCGGGATTACCTCGGGGGGCTACACCTTC; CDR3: CASSSLIPAGITSGGYTF
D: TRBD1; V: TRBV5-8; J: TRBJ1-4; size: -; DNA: TGTGCCAGCAGCGGGGGACCGGGACAGGGTGAGATTAGTGGTGAAAAACTGTTTTTT; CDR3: CASSGGPGQGEISGEKLFF
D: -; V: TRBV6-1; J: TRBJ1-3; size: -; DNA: TGTGCCAGCAGTGAGGGGGGGGGTTCGGGAAACACCATATATTTT; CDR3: CASSEGGGSGNTIYF
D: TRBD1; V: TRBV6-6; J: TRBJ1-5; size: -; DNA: TGTGCCAGCAGTTTACAGGGGGCCCATCAGCCCCAGCATTTT; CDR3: CASSLQGAHQPQHF
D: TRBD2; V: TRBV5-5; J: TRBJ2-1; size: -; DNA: TGTGCCAGCAGCTTCCGGCTAGCGGGGCCTTACAATGAGCAGTTCTTC; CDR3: CASSFRLAGPYNEQFF
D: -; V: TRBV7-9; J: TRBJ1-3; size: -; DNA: TGTGCCAGCATCCGCTTGGCTGACACCATATATTTT; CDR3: CASIRLADTIYF
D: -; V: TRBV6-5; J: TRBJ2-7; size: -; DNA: TGTGCCAGCAGTTACTCTTACTTGTGGTACGAGCAGTACTTC; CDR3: CASSYSYLWYEQYF
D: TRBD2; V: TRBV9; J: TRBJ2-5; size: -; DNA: TGTGCCAGCGGCCTCACTAGCGGGGGCGACCAAGAGACCCAGTACTTC; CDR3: CASGLTSGGDQETQYF
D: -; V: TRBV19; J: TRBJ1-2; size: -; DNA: TGTGCCAGCCTGACAGGTCTCTATGGCTACACCTTC; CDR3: CASLTGLYGYTF
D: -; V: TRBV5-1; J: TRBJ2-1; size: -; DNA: TGCGCCAGCAGCCTCAGGGGCTCCTACAATGAGCAGTTCTTC; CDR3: CASSLRGSYNEQFF
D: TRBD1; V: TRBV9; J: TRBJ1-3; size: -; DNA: TGTGCCAGCAGCGTCGGGACAGGGTATGGAAACACCATATATTTT; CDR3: CASSVGTGYGNTIYF
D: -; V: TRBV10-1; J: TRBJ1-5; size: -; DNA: TGCGCCAGCAGTGAGGCGAATTCCAATCAGCCCCAGCATTTT; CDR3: CASSEANSNQPQHF
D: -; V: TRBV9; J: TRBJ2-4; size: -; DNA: TGTGCCAGCAGCGCTTCCCCCTCCAGGGTTGCCAAAAACATTCAGTACTTC; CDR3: CASSASPSRVAKNIQYF
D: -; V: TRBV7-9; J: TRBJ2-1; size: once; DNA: TGTGCCAGCAGCTTAAAGGGGTCCTACAATGAGCAGTTCTTC; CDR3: CASSLKGSYNEQFF
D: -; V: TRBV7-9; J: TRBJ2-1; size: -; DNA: TGTGCCAGCAGCGGGGGGCTAGCGGCATCTTACAATGAGCAGTTCTTC; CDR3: CASSGGLAASYNEQFF
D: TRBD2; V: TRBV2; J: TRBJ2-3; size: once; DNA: TGTGCCAGCTCTGCCGGCAGCGGGATTGGTAGCGATACGCAGTATTTT; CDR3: CASSAGSGIGSDTQYF
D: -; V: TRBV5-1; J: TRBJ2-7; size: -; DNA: TGCGCCAGCAGCTTGGTGGACAGCTTAGACTACGAGCAGTACTTC; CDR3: CASSLVDSLDYEQYF
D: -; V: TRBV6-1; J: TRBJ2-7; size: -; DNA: TGTGCCAGCAGTGAGGAGGGGCCGGTATACGAGCAGTACTTC; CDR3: CASSEEGPVYEQYF